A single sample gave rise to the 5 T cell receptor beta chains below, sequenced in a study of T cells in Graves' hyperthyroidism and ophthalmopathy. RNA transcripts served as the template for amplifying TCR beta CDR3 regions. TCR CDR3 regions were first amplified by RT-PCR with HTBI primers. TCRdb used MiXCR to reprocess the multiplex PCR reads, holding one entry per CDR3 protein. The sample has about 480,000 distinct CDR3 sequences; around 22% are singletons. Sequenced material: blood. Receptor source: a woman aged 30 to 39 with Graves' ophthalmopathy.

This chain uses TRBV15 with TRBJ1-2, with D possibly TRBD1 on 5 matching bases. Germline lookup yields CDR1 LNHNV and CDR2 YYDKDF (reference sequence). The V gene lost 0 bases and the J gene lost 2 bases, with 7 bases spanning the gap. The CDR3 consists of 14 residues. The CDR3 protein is CATSRDGGNYGYTF. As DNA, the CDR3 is TGTGCCACCAGCAGAGATGGGGGGAACTATGGCTACACCTTC.

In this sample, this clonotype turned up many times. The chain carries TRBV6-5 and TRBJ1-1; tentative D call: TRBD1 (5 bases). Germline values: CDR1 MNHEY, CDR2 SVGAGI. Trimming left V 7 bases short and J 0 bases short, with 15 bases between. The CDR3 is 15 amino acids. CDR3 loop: CASTAQAPMNTEAFF. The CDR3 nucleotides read TGTGCCAGCACAGCACAGGCGCCAATGAACACTGAAGCTTTCTTT.

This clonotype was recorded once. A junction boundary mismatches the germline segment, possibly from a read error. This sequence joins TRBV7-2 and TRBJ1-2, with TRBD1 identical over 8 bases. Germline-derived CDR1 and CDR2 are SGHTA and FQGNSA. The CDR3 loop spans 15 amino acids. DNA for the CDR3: TGTGCCGGCAGCTTAGGGCCCGGGACAGGCTATGGCTACAGCTTC. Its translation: CAGSLGPGTGYGYSF.

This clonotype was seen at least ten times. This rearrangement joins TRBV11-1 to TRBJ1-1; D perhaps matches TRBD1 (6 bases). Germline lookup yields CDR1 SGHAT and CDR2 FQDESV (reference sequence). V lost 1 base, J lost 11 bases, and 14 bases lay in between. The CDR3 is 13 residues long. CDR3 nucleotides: TGTGCCAGCAGCTTAGAGATTACAGGGATGGCTTTCTTT. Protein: CASSLEITGMAFF. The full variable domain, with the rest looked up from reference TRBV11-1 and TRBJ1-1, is EAEVAQSPRYKITEKSQAVAFWCDPISGHATLYWYRQILGQGPELLVQFQDESVVDDSQLPKDRFSAERLKGVDSTLKIQPAELGDSAMYLCASSLEITGMAFFGQGTRLTVV.

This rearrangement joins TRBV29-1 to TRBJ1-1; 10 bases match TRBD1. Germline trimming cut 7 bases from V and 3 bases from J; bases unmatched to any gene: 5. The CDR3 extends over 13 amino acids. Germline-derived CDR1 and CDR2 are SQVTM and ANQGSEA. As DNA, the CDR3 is TGCAGCGGACAGGGGGCGCTTGACACTGAAGCTTTCTTT. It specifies CSGQGALDTEAFF.